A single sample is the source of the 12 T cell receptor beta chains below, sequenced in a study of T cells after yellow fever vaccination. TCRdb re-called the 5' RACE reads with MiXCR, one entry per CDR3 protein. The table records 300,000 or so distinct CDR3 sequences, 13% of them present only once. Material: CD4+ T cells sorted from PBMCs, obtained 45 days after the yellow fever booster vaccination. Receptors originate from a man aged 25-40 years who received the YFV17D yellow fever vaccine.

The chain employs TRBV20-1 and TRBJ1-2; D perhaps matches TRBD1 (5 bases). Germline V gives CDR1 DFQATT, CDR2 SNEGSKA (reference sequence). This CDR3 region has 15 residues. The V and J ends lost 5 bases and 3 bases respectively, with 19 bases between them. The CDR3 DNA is TGCAGTGCTCTATCTGATGGAGGGGCCGACTATGGCTACACCTTC. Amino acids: CSALSDGGADYGYTF.

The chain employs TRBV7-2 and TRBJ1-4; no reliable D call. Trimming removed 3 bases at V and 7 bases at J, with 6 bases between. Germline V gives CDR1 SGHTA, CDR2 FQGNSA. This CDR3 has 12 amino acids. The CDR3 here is CASSFMGEKLFF. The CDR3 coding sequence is TGTGCCAGCAGCTTTATGGGTGAAAAACTGTTTTTT.

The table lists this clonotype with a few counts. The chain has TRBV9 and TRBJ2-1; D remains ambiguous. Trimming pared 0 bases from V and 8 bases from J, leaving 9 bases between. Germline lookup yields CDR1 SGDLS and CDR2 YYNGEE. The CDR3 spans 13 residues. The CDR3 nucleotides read TGTGCCAGCAGCGTAGCTACCGCCTATGAGCAGTTCTTC. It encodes CASSVATAYEQFF.

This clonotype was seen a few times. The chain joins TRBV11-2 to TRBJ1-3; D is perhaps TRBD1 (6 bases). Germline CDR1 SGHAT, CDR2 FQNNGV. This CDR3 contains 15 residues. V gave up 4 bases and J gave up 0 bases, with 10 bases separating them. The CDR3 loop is CASSSGQFSGNTIYF. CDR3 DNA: TGTGCCAGCAGCTCCGGACAGTTCTCTGGAAACACCATATATTTT.

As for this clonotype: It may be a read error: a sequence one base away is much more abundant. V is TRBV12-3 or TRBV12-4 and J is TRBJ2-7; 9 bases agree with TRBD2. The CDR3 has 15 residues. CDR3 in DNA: TGTGCCAGAAGTTTAGCGGTGATAGCGGGAGACGAGCAGTACTTC. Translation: CARSLAVIAGDEQYF.

The CDR3 coding sequence is TGCGCCAGCAGGGCAGGGACAGGGGATGAAAAACTGTTTTTT. It translates to CASRAGTGDEKLFF. J is TRBJ1-4 and V is TRBV5-1, with 10 bases lining up with TRBD1. The junction had 4 bases not matched to a gene; V was cut back by 5 bases and J by 6 bases. CDR3 length: 14 amino acids. Per the germline V gene, CDR1 is SGHRS and CDR2 is YFSETQ. The whole variable domain, filled in from reference TRBV5-1 and TRBJ1-4, reads KAGVTQTPRYLIKTRGQQVTLSCSPISGHRSVSWYQQTPGQGLQFLFEYFSETQRNKGNFPGRFSGRQFSNSRSEMNVSTLELGDSALYLCASRAGTGDEKLFFGSGTQLSVL.

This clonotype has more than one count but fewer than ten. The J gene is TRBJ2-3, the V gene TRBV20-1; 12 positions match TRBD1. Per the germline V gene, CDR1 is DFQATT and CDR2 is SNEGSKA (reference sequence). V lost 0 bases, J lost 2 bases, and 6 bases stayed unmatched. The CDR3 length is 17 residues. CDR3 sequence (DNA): TGCAGTGCTAGAGATGAGGGACAGGGGGCCCCCACAGATACGCAGTATTTT. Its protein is CSARDEGQGAPTDTQYF.

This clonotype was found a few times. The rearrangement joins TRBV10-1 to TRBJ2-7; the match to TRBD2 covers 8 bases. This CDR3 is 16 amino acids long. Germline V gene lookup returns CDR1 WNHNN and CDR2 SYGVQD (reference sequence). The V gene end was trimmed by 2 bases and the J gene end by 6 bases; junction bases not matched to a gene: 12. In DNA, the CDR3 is TGCGCCAGCAGTGAGGAGCGGGGGAGTCGGGCGGGCGAGCAGTACTTC. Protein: CASSEERGSRAGEQYF.

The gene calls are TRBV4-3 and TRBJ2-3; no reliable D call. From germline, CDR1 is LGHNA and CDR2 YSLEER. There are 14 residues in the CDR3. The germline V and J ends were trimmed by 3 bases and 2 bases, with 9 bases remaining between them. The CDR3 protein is CASSHYPPTDTQYF. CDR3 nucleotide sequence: TGCGCCAGCAGCCATTATCCCCCCACAGATACGCAGTATTTT.

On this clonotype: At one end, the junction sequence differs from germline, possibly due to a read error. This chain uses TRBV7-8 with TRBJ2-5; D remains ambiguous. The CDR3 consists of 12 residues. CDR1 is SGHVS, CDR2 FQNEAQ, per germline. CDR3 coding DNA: TGTGCCAGCAGCTTATCCGGAGAGTCCCAGTACTTC. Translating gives CASSLSGESQYF.

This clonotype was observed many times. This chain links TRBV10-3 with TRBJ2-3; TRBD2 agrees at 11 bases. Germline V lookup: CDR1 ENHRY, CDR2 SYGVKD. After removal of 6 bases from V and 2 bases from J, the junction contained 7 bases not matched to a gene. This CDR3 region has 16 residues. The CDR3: CAISLAGGSNTDTQYF. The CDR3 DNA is TGTGCCATCAGCCTAGCGGGAGGATCTAACACAGATACGCAGTATTTT.

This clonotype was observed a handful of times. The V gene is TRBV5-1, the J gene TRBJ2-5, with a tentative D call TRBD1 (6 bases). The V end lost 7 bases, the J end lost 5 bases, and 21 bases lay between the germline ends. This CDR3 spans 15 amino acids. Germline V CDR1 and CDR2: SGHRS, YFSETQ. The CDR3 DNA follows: TGCGCCAGCGGGGCGAAGGGGGTGCTGTTTGAGACCCAGTACTTC. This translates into CASGAKGVLFETQYF.